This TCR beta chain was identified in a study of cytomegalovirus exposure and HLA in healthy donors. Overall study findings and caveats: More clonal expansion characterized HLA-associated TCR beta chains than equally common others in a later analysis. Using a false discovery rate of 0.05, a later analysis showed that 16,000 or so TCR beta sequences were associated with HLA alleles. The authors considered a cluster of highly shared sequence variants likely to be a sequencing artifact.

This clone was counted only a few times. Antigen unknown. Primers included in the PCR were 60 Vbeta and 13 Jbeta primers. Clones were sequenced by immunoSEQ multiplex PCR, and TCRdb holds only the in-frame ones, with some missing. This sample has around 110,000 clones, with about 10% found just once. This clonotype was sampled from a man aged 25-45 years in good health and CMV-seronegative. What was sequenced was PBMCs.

CDR3 sequence (DNA): TGTGCCCGCGGGGCGGGCACAGATACGCAGTATTTT. Residues: CARGAGTDTQYF. The chain employs TRBV30 and TRBJ2-3; a weak D match, TRBD2 (6 bases). Germline CDR1 is GTSNPN and CDR2 is SVGIG (reference sequence). The CDR3 extends over 12 amino acids. With 8 bases removed from V and 1 base from J, the gap between germline ends came to 10 bases.